Only a few counts were recorded for the clone carrying this T cell receptor (beta chain). Antigen specificity is unknown. PCR used 60 Vbeta primers and 13 Jbeta primers. Clones were sequenced by immunoSEQ multiplex PCR, and TCRdb holds only the in-frame ones, with some missing. Of 110,000 to 150,000 clones listed, around 10% are singletons. The data stem from a study of cytomegalovirus exposure and HLA in healthy donors. Study-wide results and caveats: A later analysis associated 15,000 to 20,000 TCR beta sequences with HLA alleles at a 0.05 false discovery rate. Trimming of TCR beta V- and J-genes showed a link, identified in a later analysis, to a missense DCLRE1C variant. Among the sequence variants, a highly shared cluster was likely an artifact of sequencing. Fewer N-insertions than the approximately 700-donor mean were reportedly shown by an Asian-associated ancestry cluster in a later analysis.

Sequenced input: PBMCs. The clonotype originates from a male donor in good health and CMV-seronegative.

The CDR3 sequence: CASSQEQQASSGNTIYF. The CDR3, as DNA: TGCGCCAGCAGCCAAGAACAACAGGCATCCTCTGGAAACACCATATATTTT. This chain links TRBV4-3 with TRBJ1-3; the D gene is possibly TRBD1 (5 bases). Germline V CDR1 and CDR2: LGHNA, YSLEER. Trimming stripped 0 bases from V and 0 bases from J, with 12 bases between. The CDR3 runs 17 residues.